The present TCR beta chain was sequenced within a study of persistence of HIV-infected CD4 T cells. Points from the study as a whole: TCRbeta richness was lower in CMV- and Gag-responding cells than in anti-CD3/anti-CD28-responding cells. Degenerate expanded CDR3beta sequences were enriched among CMV- and Gag-responding cells.

Nonspecific anti-CD3/anti-CD28 bead stimulation represents the broad CD4+ T cell repertoire. CD4+ T cells upregulating both CD40 ligand and CD69 were sorted as responding cells. Before stimulation, PBMCs underwent CD8+ T cell depletion. On this clone itself: Its antigen remains unknown.

Sequencing used immunoSEQ version 4 in survey mode. Each sample used up to 1 ug genomic DNA diluted to roughly 10 ng/uL. Assay: immunoSEQ multiplex PCR; the TCRdb copy retains only in-frame clones and omits some. The sample records under 50,000 clones, 90% being singletons. This CDR3 has 14 amino acids. J gave up 8 bases and V 3 bases, and 7 bases lay outside the gene matches. Germline V lookup: CDR1 KGHDR, CDR2 SFDVKD. The receptor was derived from an adult woman with HIV who was CMV-seropositive. Sequencing was performed on CD4+ T cells sorted from PBMCs after roughly 20-hour stimulation, taken from a patient who received antiretroviral therapy. The rearrangement joins TRBV24-1 to TRBJ1-2; 8 bases map to TRBD1. DNA for the CDR3: TGTGCCACCAGTGATACTCAGGGGGCCCAGGGCTACACCTTC. Its protein is CATSDTQGAQGYTF.